This T cell receptor (beta chain) appears in the sequencing data of a study of shared clonotypes between healthy human individuals. Study overall: Per-donor plates numbered three CD4 naive, three CD4 memory, two CD8 naive and one CD8 memory.

Sequencing was performed with immunoSEQ multiplex PCR; in TCRdb, only in-frame clones are kept and a portion is missing. The sample holds hundreds of thousands of clones, around 96% seen once. The CDR3 runs to 16 residues. CDR1 SSHAT and CDR2 FNYEAQ come from the germline V gene (reference sequence). Trimming took off 2 bases at V and 0 bases at J, with 11 bases between the two ends. On this clone: Its antigen is unknown.

Only CD45RO-negative cells positively selected for CCR7 counted as naive CD8 cells, so terminally differentiated effector memory CD45RA+ cells were excluded. General study points: Estimated richness values were generally larger in naive subsets than in memory subsets. Exclusively blood specimens were collected; tissue repertoires likely differ. It was the non-shared clonotypes that had lower generation probabilities than clonotypes shared by all four donors.

Source material: naive CD8+ T cells sorted from blood. This TCR came from a woman under 40 in good health. The chain couples TRBV7-7 to TRBJ2-1; D is unresolved. CDR3 nucleotides: TGTGCCAGCAGCTTATCCCTCAAGAGCTCCTACAATGAGCAGTTCTTC. Its protein product is CASSLSLKSSYNEQFF.